The 28 T cell receptor beta chains given below trace back to one sample, sequenced in a study of blood T cells in healthy people across ages. The use of a sample-barcoded 5' primer and a J-beta primer mix characterized a second PCR of roughly 6 to 11 cycles. TCRdb independently ran MiXCR on the 5' RACE reads; one entry per CDR3 protein. The table has around 1,500,000 distinct CDR3 sequences, 28% seen once. Sequencing was performed on blood. Receptors were obtained from a woman aged 30 to 39 in good health.

This clonotype was recorded a few times. V usage is TRBV5-1 and J usage is TRBJ2-3; D tentatively reads TRBD1 or TRBD2 (5 bases each). V was shortened by 2 bases and J by 3 bases, with 10 bases between the two germline ends. From germline, CDR1 is SGHRS and CDR2 YFSETQ. The CDR3 has 14 amino acids. CDR3 nucleotide sequence: TGCGCCAGCAGCTTAACGGGACCTACAGATACGCAGTATTTT. This translates into CASSLTGPTDTQYF.

This clonotype was seen only a few times. V and J are TRBV6-5 and TRBJ2-7, with D uncertain. The CDR3 has 14 amino acids. Germline V gene data show CDR1 as MNHEY and CDR2 as SVGAGI. With 4 bases removed from V and 0 bases from J, the gap between germline ends came to 10 bases. CDR3 in DNA: TGTGCCAGCAGTTCTCTGTGGGCCTCCTACGAGCAGTACTTC. Its translation is CASSSLWASYEQYF.

Concerning this clonotype: The CDR3 does not end in the conserved phenylalanine or tryptophan, so this is likely a read error. V gene TRBV5-1 combines with J gene TRBJ2-7, with TRBD2 identical over 8 bases. CDR3 length: 14 amino acids. The J segment lost 7 bases and the V segment lost 5 bases, leaving 11 bases of the junction unmatched. The germline V gene has CDR1 SGHRS and CDR2 YFSETQ. The CDR3 sequence: CASRREETYNEQYN. The DNA for the CDR3 is TGCGCCAGCAGGCGGGAGGAGACCTACAATGAGCAGTACAAC.

The chain recombines TRBV6-2 or TRBV6-3 with TRBJ2-4, with 12 bases that match TRBD2. The J call may be faulty, since TRBJ2-7 better matches the DNA end. Germline V gives CDR1 MNHEY, CDR2 SVGEGT. The CDR3 is 16 amino acids. The CDR3 spells CASSLPGLAGHYEQYF. The CDR3, as DNA: TGTGCCAGCAGCCTTCCCGGACTAGCGGGACACTACGAGCAGTACTTC.

Concerning this clonotype itself: This may be a read error, as it is one base from a much larger clone. The V gene is TRBV7-9, the J gene TRBJ2-4; D might be TRBD2 (5 bases). This CDR3 contains 17 residues. The germline V gene encodes CDR1 SEHNR and CDR2 FQNEAQ (reference sequence). CDR3 nucleotides: TGTACCAGCAGACCAAACGGAAACGGGGAGCGCAAAAACATTCAGTACTTC. This sequence encodes CTSRPNGNGERKNIQYF.

The chain combines TRBV7-9 with TRBJ2-5; tentatively, D is TRBD2 (7 bases). The CDR3 consists of 14 residues. Germline loops: CDR1 SEHNR, CDR2 FQNEAQ (reference sequence). Trimming removed 5 bases from V and 12 bases from J, with 22 bases in between. The CDR3 loop reads CASSGSTNGGREYF. The CDR3, as DNA: TGTGCCAGCAGCGGTTCAACTAACGGGGGGCGAGAGTACTTC.

The rearrangement links TRBV12-3 or TRBV12-4 to TRBJ2-1; D remains ambiguous. This CDR3 region has 20 residues. The V and J ends lost 6 bases and 0 bases respectively, with 27 bases between them. The CDR3 DNA is TGTGCCAGCAGCTCCCTCCCCGACGTAGAGCGCCCACTCTCCTACAATGAGCAGTTCTTC. It codes for CASSSLPDVERPLSYNEQFF.

This clonotype was seen only a few times. This chain uses TRBV6-5 with TRBJ2-3; D may be TRBD1 (5 bases). The V end lost 0 bases, the J end lost 4 bases, and 20 bases lay between the germline ends. The CDR3 loop spans 18 amino acids. Germline V gene data show CDR1 as MNHEY and CDR2 as SVGAGI. CDR3 bases: TGTGCCAGCAGTTACTCGATATTTCCAGGGAAAGGTTCAGATACGCAGTATTTT. Amino acid sequence: CASSYSIFPGKGSDTQYF.

The V gene is TRBV7-2, the J gene TRBJ2-7; D tentatively reads TRBD1 or TRBD2 (5 bases each). This CDR3 has 17 residues. The V end was cut by 1 base, the J end by 2 bases, with 18 bases between. Germline CDR1 and CDR2: SGHTA and FQGNSA. This CDR3 is CASSLVGGGKSAYEQYF. DNA of the CDR3: TGTGCCAGCAGCTTAGTGGGTGGGGGAAAGTCCGCCTACGAGCAGTACTTC.

A single count supports this clonotype. This could be a read error, since a much larger clone is one nucleotide away. The rearrangement joins TRBV29-1 to TRBJ2-1, with D perhaps TRBD2 (6 bases). The germline CDR1 and CDR2 sequences are SQVTM and ANQGSEA. The CDR3 extends over 15 amino acids. The CDR3 sequence is CIVGGRASANNEQFF. The CDR3 DNA follows: TGCATCGTTGGTGGTCGGGCTAGCGCCAACAATGAGCAGTTCTTC.

The rearrangement links TRBV5-1 to TRBJ2-7; 9 bases fit TRBD1. J was trimmed by 5 bases and V by 4 bases; bases with no gene match: 10. This CDR3 region has 15 residues. The V gene's germline CDR1 is SGHRS and CDR2 YFSETQ. The CDR3 nucleotides read TGCGCCAGCAGCCAAATCCCGGGACAGGGCAACGAGCAGTACTTC. The encoded protein is CASSQIPGQGNEQYF.

In this sample, this clonotype turned up many times. V usage is TRBV10-3 and J usage is TRBJ1-2; possibly TRBD1 for D (5 bases). The CDR3 length is 16 residues. The V and J ends lost 2 bases and 4 bases respectively, with 17 bases between them. CDR1 and CDR2 (germline): ENHRY, SYGVKD. CDR3 in amino acids: CAISEGDSRLGYGYTF. The CDR3 DNA is TGTGCCATCAGTGAGGGGGACTCCCGTTTAGGCTATGGCTACACCTTC.

This clonotype appeared a few times. The chain combines TRBV9 with TRBJ2-7; 11 bases are shared with TRBD1. Germline CDR1 reads SGDLS; CDR2 reads YYNGEE. The ends lost 0 bases at V and 3 bases at J; junction bases unmatched: 2. There are 15 residues in the CDR3. CDR3 loop: CASSVEGQGGYEQYF. CDR3 nucleotides: TGTGCCAGCAGCGTAGAGGGACAGGGGGGCTACGAGCAGTACTTC.

CDR3 protein: CASSSSIGAGGPNEQFF. The CDR3 DNA reads as TGCGCCAGCAGTAGCTCTATCGGAGCGGGAGGGCCGAATGAGCAGTTCTTC. The chain couples TRBV10-1 to TRBJ2-1, with 10 nucleotides matching TRBD2. The CDR3 has 17 residues. Germline trimming cut 5 bases from V and 7 bases from J; bases unmatched to any gene: 14. Germline CDR1 reads WNHNN; CDR2 reads SYGVQD (reference sequence).

This clonotype showed up just a few times. V is TRBV6-5 and J is TRBJ2-5, with 11 bases aligning to TRBD2. V lost 1 base, J lost 1 base, and 11 bases stayed unmatched. The CDR3 totals 19 residues. Germline lookup yields CDR1 MNHEY and CDR2 SVGAGI. The CDR3 DNA reads as TGTGCCAGCAGTTACTTCCTAGCGGGGGGCGAAAGGGGCCAAGAGACCCAGTACTTC. This translates into CASSYFLAGGERGQETQYF.

V usage is TRBV10-1 and J usage is TRBJ2-1, with D unresolved. The CDR3 is made up of 14 amino acids. Per germline, CDR1 WNHNN and CDR2 SYGVQD (reference sequence). Trimming removed 3 bases from V and 8 bases from J, with 14 bases in between. The CDR3 coding sequence is TGCGCCAGCAGTGATAGGTGGGCTTGGGATGAGCAGTTCTTC. Translated: CASSDRWAWDEQFF.

This clonotype came up once. The chain couples TRBV5-6 to TRBJ2-7; 8 bases map to TRBD1. The V gene's germline CDR1 is SGHDT and CDR2 YYEEEE. Trimming at V came to 3 bases and at J to 0 bases, leaving 5 bases not matched to a gene. The CDR3 covers 15 residues. CDR3 protein: CASSWTGTGSYEQYF. CDR3 nucleotides: TGTGCCAGCAGCTGGACCGGGACAGGCTCCTACGAGCAGTACTTC.

The V call is TRBV2, the J call TRBJ2-3; D gene unclear. The V gene lost 6 bases and the J gene lost 5 bases, with 9 bases spanning the gap. This CDR3 is built from 12 residues. CDR1 and CDR2 (germline): SNHLY, FYNNEI. CDR3 sequence (DNA): TGTGCCAGCAGGAAGGACCTAGATACGCAGTATTTT. This gives the protein CASRKDLDTQYF.

The chain joins TRBV7-2 to TRBJ1-5; D unresolved. The V end lost 1 base, the J end lost 1 base, and 8 bases lay between the germline ends. The CDR3 contains 15 residues. Germline V gene lookup returns CDR1 SGHTA and CDR2 FQGNSA. CDR3 sequence reads: CASSLGSASNQPQHF. The CDR3 DNA reads as TGTGCCAGCAGCTTAGGGTCAGCGAGCAATCAGCCCCAGCATTTT.

The chain recombines TRBV28 with TRBJ1-4; D unclear. Trimming shortened V by 7 bases and J by 0 bases, and 6 bases separated the two germline ends. The germline gives CDR1 MDHEN, CDR2 SYDVKM. The CDR3 is 13 residues long. In DNA form, the CDR3 reads TGTGCCAGCATTGGGGCAACTAATGAAAAACTGTTTTTT. Encoded protein: CASIGATNEKLFF.

The chain joins TRBV12-3 or TRBV12-4 to TRBJ2-5, with D possibly TRBD2 on 5 matching bases. The CDR3 spans 13 residues. With 3 bases removed from V and 11 bases from J, the gap between germline ends came to 16 bases. This CDR3 reads CASSLGSGYVQYF. The CDR3 region has the DNA TGTGCCAGCAGTTTGGGGAGCGGATACGTGCAGTACTTC.

In the case of this clonotype: Possible read error: a much larger clone is one base away. The chain has TRBV20-1 and TRBJ1-4; D unresolved. The CDR3 has 14 residues. Germline CDR1 DFQATT, CDR2 SNEGSKA (reference sequence). V was shortened by 3 bases and J by 7 bases, with 15 bases between the two germline ends. In DNA, the CDR3 is TGCAGTGCTAGGGAGGAACCCCGAGGTGAAAAACTGTTTTTT. This encodes CSAREEPRGEKLFF.

This clonotype appeared a few times. This sequence joins TRBV12-3 or TRBV12-4 and TRBJ1-1; 7 bases fit TRBD1. The CDR3 has 14 amino acids. The V and J ends lost 3 bases and 5 bases, in that order; junction bases with no gene match: 6. The CDR3 coding sequence is TGTGCCAGCAGTTTGACAGGGAGGTGGACTGAAGCTTTCTTT. Protein sequence: CASSLTGRWTEAFF.

The gene calls are TRBV6-2 or TRBV6-3 and TRBJ2-1; TRBD1 aligns across 9 bases. V shed 7 bases and J 8 bases; nucleotides not matched to a gene: 6. This CDR3 comprises 13 residues. The V gene's germline CDR1 is MNHEY and CDR2 SVGEGT. CDR3 protein: CASNGQGRHEQFF. DNA for the CDR3: TGTGCCAGCAATGGACAGGGGAGACATGAGCAGTTCTTC.

The genes are TRBV27 and TRBJ2-7; TRBD2 aligns across 12 bases. The CDR3 sequence is 15 residues long. Germline loops: CDR1 MNHEY, CDR2 SMNVEV (reference sequence). J lost 4 bases, V lost 2 bases, and 3 bases had no gene match. The CDR3 loop reads CASSLKTSGGYEQYF. CDR3 DNA: TGTGCCAGCAGTTTAAAGACTAGCGGGGGTTACGAGCAGTACTTC.

This chain connects TRBV2 to TRBJ2-4; TRBD2 agrees at 13 bases. Germline-derived CDR1 and CDR2 are SNHLY and FYNNEI. There are 16 residues in the CDR3. J lost 8 bases, V lost 6 bases, and 10 bases had no gene match. The CDR3, as DNA: TGTGCCAGCAGGGCACGGACTAGCGGGGGATTGGACATTCAGTACTTC. Translation gives CASRARTSGGLDIQYF.

In this sample, this clonotype turned up many times. The rearrangement links TRBV7-2 to TRBJ2-7, with 13 positions matching TRBD2. Losses at the gene ends were 3 bases for V and 3 bases for J; bases not matched to a gene: 5. This CDR3 has 16 amino acids. CDR1 is SGHTA and CDR2 is FQGNSA in the germline V gene. The CDR3 DNA follows: TGTGCCAGCAGCTTGGGGACTAGCGGGACTTTCTACGAGCAGTACTTC. Protein: CASSLGTSGTFYEQYF.

The J gene is TRBJ1-5, the V gene TRBV3-1; 9 nucleotides align to TRBD1. The germline CDR1 and CDR2 sequences are LGHDT and YNNKEL (reference sequence). The CDR3 covers 16 residues. V lost 2 bases, J lost 1 base, and 3 bases stayed unmatched. CDR3 bases: TGTGCCAGCAGCCAAACAGGGGGCTTAAGCAATCAGCCCCAGCATTTT. Encoded protein: CASSQTGGLSNQPQHF.